Listed here are 5 T cell receptor beta chains from one sample, sequenced in a study of Tregs in tolerant kidney transplant recipients. Sequencing was performed with immunoSEQ multiplex PCR; in TCRdb, only in-frame clones are kept and a portion is missing. The sample shows approximately 49,000 clones, and 0.75% to 0.95% sits with its ten largest clones. Sequencing was performed on CD4+ T cells from blood, taken before the transplant. Receptors originate from a human donor who received a combined kidney and bone marrow transplant.

A remark on this clone: The CDR3 end falls 3 residues outside the read, so it is completed with the germline J gene. The genes are TRBV20-1 and TRBJ2-2; the D gene is possibly TRBD1 (6 bases). CDR3 length: 18 residues. Germline CDR1 DFQATT, CDR2 SNEGSKA (reference sequence). The germline V and J ends were trimmed by 2 bases and 0 bases, with 19 bases remaining between them. CDR3 DNA (partial): TGCAGTGCTAGAAGGATATCGCAGGGGATAACGAACACCGGGGAG. This gives the protein CSARRISQGITNTGE. The full CDR3 protein reads CSARRISQGITNTGELFF.

About this clone: The read finishes 3 residues shy of the CDR3 end, and the germline J gene is used to complete it. The chain recombines TRBV5-1 with TRBJ1-2, with 9 positions matching TRBD1. This CDR3 region has 13 residues. With V trimmed by 4 bases and J by 7 bases, 5 bases remained unmatched. Germline-derived CDR1 and CDR2 are SGHRS and YFSETQ. CDR3 loop: CASSAGQGTGYTF. Partial CDR3 DNA: TGCGCCAGCAGCGCGGGACAGGGTACTGGC.

As to this clone: The read falls 3 residues short of the CDR3 end, and the missing part is taken from the germline J gene. V is TRBV30 and J is TRBJ2-5; 9 positions match TRBD1. The CDR3 is 16 residues long. The J segment lost 7 bases and the V segment lost 1 base, leaving 13 bases of the junction unmatched. The germline V gene has CDR1 GTSNPN and CDR2 SVGIG (reference sequence). CDR3 bases read: TGTGCCTGGAGTGGTACAGGGGGCGCAAGGGTAGGGACC. It specifies CAWSGTGGARVGT. The full CDR3 sequence reads CAWSGTGGARVGTQYF.

About this clone itself: The read finishes 3 residues shy of the CDR3 end, and the germline J gene is used to complete it. V gene TRBV18 combines with J gene TRBJ2-5; 9 bases are a match to TRBD2. Looked up from germline, CDR1 is KGHSH and CDR2 is LQKENI. Losses at the gene ends were 0 bases for V and 3 bases for J; bases not matched to a gene: 5. This CDR3 region has 16 residues. Here the CDR3 reads CASSPPTSGRKETQYF. The part of the CDR3 DNA that was read is TGTGCCAGCTCACCACCTACAAGCGGGAGGAAAGAGACC. Together with reference TRBV18 and TRBJ2-5, the CDR3 gives the full variable domain: NAGVMQNPRHLVRRRGQEARLRCSPMKGHSHVYWYRQLPEEGLKFMVYLQKENIIDESGMPKERFSAEFPKEGPSILRIQQVVRGDSAAYFCASSPPTSGRKETQYFGPGTRLLVL.

On this clone itself: The sequenced fragment ends 3 residues before the CDR3 boundary, so the rest is inferred from the germline J gene. The J gene is TRBJ2-1, the V gene TRBV18; TRBD1 matches at 8 bases. The V segment lost 4 bases and the J segment 6 bases; nucleotides outside the gene matches: 8. Germline V gives CDR1 KGHSH, CDR2 LQKENI. The CDR3 totals 15 residues. Partial CDR3 DNA: TGTGCCAGCTCACGGATGGACAGGGCGGGCAATGAG. Protein: CASSRMDRAGNE. The entire CDR3 is CASSRMDRAGNEQFF.